This TCR beta chain was recovered during a study of T cell repertoires in cytomegalovirus infection. Study summary: Indicated by public TCR beta signatures were CMV infection and matching HLA type.

Using its own MiXCR run on the reads, TCRdb lists one record per CDR3 protein. The sample has about 310,000 distinct CDR3 sequences; roughly a sixth are singletons. The CDR3 length is 16 residues. Germline V CDR1 and CDR2: MGHRA, YSYEKL. The trim removed 0 bases at V and 3 bases at J, leaving 4 bases unmatched. The TCR comes from a human donor in good health (CMV status not recorded). Some clones in this sample may be carry-over from other donors' samples. The sequencing input was PBMCs. J is TRBJ2-5 and V is TRBV4-1; TRBD1 matches 10 bases. The CDR3 DNA sequence: TGCGCCAGCAGCCAAGATATGACAGGGGGCGAAGAGACCCAGTACTTC. Translation gives CASSQDMTGGEETQYF.